This entry is about one TCR beta chain. The antigen is not known. The data derive from a study of T cell responses to AZD1222 COVID-19 vaccine. Background on the study: Combined were second doses at about 4 or about 12 weeks.

Per germline, CDR1 ENHRY and CDR2 SYGVKD. Trimming removed 10 bases at V and 0 bases at J, with 13 bases between. The CDR3 sequence is 13 residues long. Only in-frame clones appear in the TCRdb table, and some are missing; sequencing was by immunoSEQ multiplex PCR. This table has around 140,000 clones, roughly 90% appearing once. Study conclusions and caveats: Only after the peak T cell response were repertoires sampled.

The rearrangement joins TRBV10-3 to TRBJ2-7; D not certain. The source of this sequence is an adult in good health. This specimen consisted of peripheral blood, obtained on day 0 of AZD1222 vaccination. CDR3 coding DNA: TGTGCCACCCTTCAGGCGCCCTCCTACGAGCAGTACTTC. It translates to CATLQAPSYEQYF.